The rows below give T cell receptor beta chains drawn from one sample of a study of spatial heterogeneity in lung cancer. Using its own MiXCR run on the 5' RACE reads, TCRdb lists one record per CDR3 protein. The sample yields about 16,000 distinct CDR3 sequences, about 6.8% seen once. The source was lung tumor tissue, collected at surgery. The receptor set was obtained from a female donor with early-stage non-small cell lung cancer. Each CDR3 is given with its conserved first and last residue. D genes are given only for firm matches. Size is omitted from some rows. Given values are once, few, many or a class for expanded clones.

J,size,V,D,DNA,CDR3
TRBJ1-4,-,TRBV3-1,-,TGTGCCAGCAGCCCAGGGGTTGAAAAACTGTTTTTT,CASSPGVEKLFF
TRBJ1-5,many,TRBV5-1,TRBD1,TGCGCCAGCAGCTTGGGGGACAGTCAAGATCAGCCCCAGCATTTT,CASSLGDSQDQPQHF
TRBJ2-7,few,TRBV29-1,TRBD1,TGCAGCGTGGGAGAGACAGGGATGGGGGAGCAGTACTTC,CSVGETGMGEQYF
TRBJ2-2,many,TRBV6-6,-,TGTGCCTATGGGGGCAGGGTGGGCACCGGGGAGCTGTTTTTT,CAYGGRVGTGELFF
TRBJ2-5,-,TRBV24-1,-,TGTGCCACCAGTGTGTTAGAGACCCAGTACTTC,CATSVLETQYF
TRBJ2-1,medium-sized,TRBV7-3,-,TGTGCCAGCAGCTTAATGGCCCCCTCCTTCTACAATGAGCAGTTCTTC,CASSLMAPSFYNEQFF
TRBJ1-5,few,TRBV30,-,TGTGCCTGGAGTGTCTCGGGACAGCCCCAGCATTTT,CAWSVSGQPQHF
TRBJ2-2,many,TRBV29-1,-,TGCAGCGTTCGGAGCCCGACAGGGACGGGGGACGGGGAGCTGTTTTTT,CSVRSPTGTGDGELFF
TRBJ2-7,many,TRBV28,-,TGTGCCAGCAGCCGCCCCTCACAGGCCGCCTCCTACGAGCAGTACTTC,CASSRPSQAASYEQYF
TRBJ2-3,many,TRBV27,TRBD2,TGTGCCAGCACCCATGGAACTAGCGGGGGGTTTATTCCAGATACGCAGTATTTT,CASTHGTSGGFIPDTQYF
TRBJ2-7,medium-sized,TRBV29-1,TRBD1,TGCAGCGTCATTCATGTTGGGACAGGGAGCGAGCAGTACTTC,CSVIHVGTGSEQYF
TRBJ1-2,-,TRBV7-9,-,TGTGCCAGCAGCCCCCCCGTTGTCTATGGCTACACCTTC,CASSPPVVYGYTF
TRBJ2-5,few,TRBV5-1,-,TGCGCCAGCAGCTTGCGGGAATACCAAGAGACCCAGTACTTC,CASSLREYQETQYF
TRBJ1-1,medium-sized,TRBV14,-,TGTGCCAGCAGCCAAGAGTTGGCTATTACGAACACTGAAGCTTTCTTT,CASSQELAITNTEAFF
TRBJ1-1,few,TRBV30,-,TGTGCCTGGAGTGTGTGGGACCTCATGAACACTGAAGCTTTCTTT,CAWSVWDLMNTEAFF
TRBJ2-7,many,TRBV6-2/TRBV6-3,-,TGTGCCACCCAACGGGGGAGCTCCTACGAGCAGTACTTC,CATQRGSSYEQYF
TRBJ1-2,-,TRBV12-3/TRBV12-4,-,TGTGCCAGCACCACTAAGGGGGGCTACACCTTC,CASTTKGGYTF
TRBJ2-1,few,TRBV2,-,TGTGCCAGCAGTGAAAGTACAGCGCCTGGTGAGCAGTTCTTC,CASSESTAPGEQFF
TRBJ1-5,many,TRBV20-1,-,TGCAGTGCTATGGAGCCCAGACCTAATCAGCCCCAGCATTTT,CSAMEPRPNQPQHF
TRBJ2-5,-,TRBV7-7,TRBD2,TGTGCTAGCCCGGGCGGCGGGGGGGCAGAGACCCAGTACTTC,CASPGGGGAETQYF
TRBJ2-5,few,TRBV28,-,TGTGCCAGCAGTTCGGACAGATCGGAGACCCAGTACTTC,CASSSDRSETQYF
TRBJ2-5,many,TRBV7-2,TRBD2,TGTGCCAGCAGCTTAGATAGCGGGGGGGCCGGGAAGACCCAGTACTTC,CASSLDSGGAGKTQYF
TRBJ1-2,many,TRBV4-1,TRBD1,TGCGCCAGCAGCCTCGTCCCGGGACAGGGGGCGCTTGGCTACACCTTC,CASSLVPGQGALGYTF
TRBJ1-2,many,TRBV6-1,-,TGTGCCAGCGCTAATGCTAACTATGGCTACACCTTC,CASANANYGYTF
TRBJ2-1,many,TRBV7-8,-,TGTGCCAGCAGCTTAGGAGGGGCCCCCCATGAGCAGTTCTTC,CASSLGGAPHEQFF
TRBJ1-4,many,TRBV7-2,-,TGTGCCAGCAGCTTAGGAGGGGGAGGCGAAAAACTGTTTTTT,CASSLGGGGEKLFF
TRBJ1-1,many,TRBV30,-,TGTGCCTGGTTATTTTCAGGGACCGCTGAAGCTTTCTTT,CAWLFSGTAEAFF
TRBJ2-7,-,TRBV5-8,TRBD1,TGTGCCAGCAGCAACGGACAGGGGCTCGAGCAGTACTTC,CASSNGQGLEQYF
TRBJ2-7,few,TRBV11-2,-,TGTGCCAGCAGCCAGGGCAGGGCTTCCTACGAGCAGTACTTC,CASSQGRASYEQYF
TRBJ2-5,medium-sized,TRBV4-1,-,TGCGCCAGCAGCCAAGGGGGCCTGTACCAAGAGACCCAGTACTTC,CASSQGGLYQETQYF
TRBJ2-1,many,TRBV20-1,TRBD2,TGCAGTGCTAGAGCCCCTAGCGGGTCCGATGAGCAGTTCTTC,CSARAPSGSDEQFF
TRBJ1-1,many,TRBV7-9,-,TGTGCCAGCAGTTCAAGGGCTGGGGCAGCGGCTGAAGCTTTCTTT,CASSSRAGAAAEAFF
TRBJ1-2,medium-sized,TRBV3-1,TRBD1,TGTGCCAGCAGCCTGGGACAGGGGGCGCGAGGCTACACCTTC,CASSLGQGARGYTF
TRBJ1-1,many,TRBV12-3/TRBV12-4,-,TGTGCCAGCAGTTTACATGGAGGGGTAACCACTGAAGCTTTCTTT,CASSLHGGVTTEAFF
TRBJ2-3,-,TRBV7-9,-,TGTGCCAGCAGCCAGGCGGGGAATCGAGATACGCAGTATTTT,CASSQAGNRDTQYF
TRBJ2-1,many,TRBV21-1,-,TGTGCCAGCAGCAAAGGCAGCGGGGGCCCCCCCTACAATGAGCAGTTCTTC,CASSKGSGGPPYNEQFF
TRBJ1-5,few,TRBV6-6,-,TGTGCCAGCAGCTGGGGGGGGGTTACGAGCAATCAGCCCCAGCATTTT,CASSWGGVTSNQPQHF
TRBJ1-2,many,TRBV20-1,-,TGCAGTGCTAGCGAGGGGTATTCTGGCTACACCTTC,CSASEGYSGYTF
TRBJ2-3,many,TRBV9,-,TGTGCCAGCAGCGGAAGCCCAAGATTAGATACGCAGTATTTT,CASSGSPRLDTQYF
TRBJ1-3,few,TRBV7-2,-,TGTGCCAGCAGCCCTACTCTACTAGGCCCGAATACGTCCTCTGGAAACACCATATATTTT,CASSPTLLGPNTSSGNTIYF
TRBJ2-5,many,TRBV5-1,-,TGCGCCAGCAGCTGGGATCAAGAGACCCAGTACTTC,CASSWDQETQYF
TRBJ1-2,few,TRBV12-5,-,TGTGCTAGTGGTTTGAACTCCCTTGGCTACACCTTC,CASGLNSLGYTF
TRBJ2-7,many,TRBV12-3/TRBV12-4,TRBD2,TGTGCCAGCAGCTCAGGACTAGCGGGGGGGGCATACGAGCAGTACTTC,CASSSGLAGGAYEQYF
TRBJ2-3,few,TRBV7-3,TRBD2,TGTGCCAGCAGCTCGGGAGGTGATACGCAGTATTTT,CASSSGGDTQYF
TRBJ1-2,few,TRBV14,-,TGTGCCAGCAGCCAAGACGGACCCTTGGGCTACACCTTC,CASSQDGPLGYTF
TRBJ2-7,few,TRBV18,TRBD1,TGTGCCAGCTCACCACCGGGACAGGGGAGGTACGAGCAGTACTTC,CASSPPGQGRYEQYF
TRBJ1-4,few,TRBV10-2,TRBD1,TGCGCCAGCAGCGAGACAGGGGCGACCACAACTAATGAAAAACTGTTTTTT,CASSETGATTTNEKLFF
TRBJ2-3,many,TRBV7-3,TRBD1,TGTGCCAGCAGCCTGGGAACAGGGGTAGGAGATACGCAGTATTTT,CASSLGTGVGDTQYF
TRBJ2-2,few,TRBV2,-,TGTGCCAGCAGTTTCTTCTCCACCGGGGAGCTGTTTTTT,CASSFFSTGELFF
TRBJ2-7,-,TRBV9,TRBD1,TGTGCCAGCAGCGTGGGACAGGGGGCCTACGAGCAGTACTTC,CASSVGQGAYEQYF
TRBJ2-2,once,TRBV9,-,TGTGCCAGCAACGCCACACAGGGACCCTGGAAAAACACCGGGGAGCTGTTTTTT,CASNATQGPWKNTGELFF
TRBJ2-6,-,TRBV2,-,TGTGCCAGCAGTGAAGGCGGCTCTGGGGCCAACGTCCTGACTTTC,CASSEGGSGANVLTF
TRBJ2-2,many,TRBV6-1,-,TGTGCCAGCAGTGAAAGTCGAGGCGGGGAGCTGTTTTTT,CASSESRGGELFF
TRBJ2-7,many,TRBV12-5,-,TGTGCTAGTGGTTTGGTACAAGCTAAGAGCTCCTACGAGCAGTACTTC,CASGLVQAKSSYEQYF
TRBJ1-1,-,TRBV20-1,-,TGCAGTGCCGATATCTGGGGCAACACTGAAGCTTTCTTT,CSADIWGNTEAFF
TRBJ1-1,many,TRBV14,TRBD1,TGTGCCAGCAGCCTCCGGGACAGTGTGAACACTGAAGCTTTCTTT,CASSLRDSVNTEAFF
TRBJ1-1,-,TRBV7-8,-,TGTGCCAGCAGCTTAGTTCGGCAGATGAACACTGAAGCTTTCTTT,CASSLVRQMNTEAFF
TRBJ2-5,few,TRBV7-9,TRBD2,TGTGCCAGCAGCATCGGGACTAGCGGGGGATGGAGAGAGACCCAGTACTTC,CASSIGTSGGWRETQYF
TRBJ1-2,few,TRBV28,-,TGTGCCAGCAGTTTAATAGAGGGGAGCTATGGCTACACCTTC,CASSLIEGSYGYTF